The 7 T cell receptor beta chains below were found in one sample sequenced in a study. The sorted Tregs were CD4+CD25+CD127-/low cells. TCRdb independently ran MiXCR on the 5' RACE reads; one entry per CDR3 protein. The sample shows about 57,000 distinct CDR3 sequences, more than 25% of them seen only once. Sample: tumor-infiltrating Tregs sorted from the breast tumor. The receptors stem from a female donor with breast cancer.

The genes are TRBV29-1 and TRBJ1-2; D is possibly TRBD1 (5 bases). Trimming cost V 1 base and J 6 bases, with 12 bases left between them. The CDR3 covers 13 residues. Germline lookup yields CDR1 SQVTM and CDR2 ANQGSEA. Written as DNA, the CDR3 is TGCAGCGTTGAAGCCGACAGACGGGATGGCTACACCTTC. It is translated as CSVEADRRDGYTF.

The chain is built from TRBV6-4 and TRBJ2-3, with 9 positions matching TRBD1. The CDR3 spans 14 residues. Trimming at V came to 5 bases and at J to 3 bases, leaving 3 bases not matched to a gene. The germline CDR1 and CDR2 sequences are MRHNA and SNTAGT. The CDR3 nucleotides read TGTGCCAGCAGTCGGACAGGGGAGACAGATACGCAGTATTTT. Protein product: CASSRTGETDTQYF.

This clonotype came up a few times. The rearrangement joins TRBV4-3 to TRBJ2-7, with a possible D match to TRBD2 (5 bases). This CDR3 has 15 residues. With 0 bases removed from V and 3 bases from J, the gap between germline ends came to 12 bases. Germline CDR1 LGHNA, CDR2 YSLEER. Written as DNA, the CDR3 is TGCGCCAGCAGCCAAGATAGAGGGAATAGCTACGAGCAGTACTTC. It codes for CASSQDRGNSYEQYF.

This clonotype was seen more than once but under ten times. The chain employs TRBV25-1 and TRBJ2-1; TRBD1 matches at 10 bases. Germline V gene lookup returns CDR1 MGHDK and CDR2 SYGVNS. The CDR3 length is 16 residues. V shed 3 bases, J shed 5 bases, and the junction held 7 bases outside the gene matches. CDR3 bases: TGTGCCAGCAGTGACCTGGGGACAGGGGACCACAATGAGCAGTTCTTC. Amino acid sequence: CASSDLGTGDHNEQFF.

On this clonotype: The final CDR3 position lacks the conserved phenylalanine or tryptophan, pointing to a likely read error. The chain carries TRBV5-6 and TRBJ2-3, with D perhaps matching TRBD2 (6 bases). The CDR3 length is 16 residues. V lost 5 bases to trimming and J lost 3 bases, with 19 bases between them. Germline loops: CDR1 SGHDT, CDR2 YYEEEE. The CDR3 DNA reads TGTGCCAGCAGTTCTTTTCGACTAGATCGGACAGATACGCAGTATCTT. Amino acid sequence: CASSSFRLDRTDTQYL.

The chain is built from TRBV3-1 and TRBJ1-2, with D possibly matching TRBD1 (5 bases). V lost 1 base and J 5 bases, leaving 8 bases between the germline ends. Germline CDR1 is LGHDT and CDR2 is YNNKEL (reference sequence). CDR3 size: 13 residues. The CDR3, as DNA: TGTGCCAGCAGCCAAGGGACACAATATGGCTACACCTTC. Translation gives CASSQGTQYGYTF.

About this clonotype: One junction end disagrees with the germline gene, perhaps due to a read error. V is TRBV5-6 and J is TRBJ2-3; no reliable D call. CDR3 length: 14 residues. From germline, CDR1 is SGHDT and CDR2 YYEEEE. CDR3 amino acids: CTSSLAGPTQSQYF. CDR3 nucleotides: TGTACCAGCAGCTTGGCCGGTCCGACCCAGTCGCAGTATTTT.